The T cell receptor (beta chain) described here comes from a study of blood T cell repertoires in COVID-19. The table came from immunoSEQ multiplex PCR; TCRdb's copy has only in-frame clones and leaves some out. The table lists 250,000 to 350,000 clones, approximately 90% of them singletons. The CDR3 totals 13 residues. Germline CDR1 is DFQATT and CDR2 is SNEGSKA (reference sequence). Trimming left V 3 bases short and J 5 bases short, with 12 bases between. Recovery among Cohort 3 donors was established by two negative PCRs, clearance, or symptom resolution. What was sequenced was PBMCs or T cells enriched from blood (not recorded which). The sequence derives from a woman aged 25 to 39 who had recovered from COVID-19. V usage is TRBV20-1 and J usage is TRBJ2-3, with D maybe TRBD2 (6 bases). The CDR3 loop reads CSASRREIDTQYF. CDR3 sequence (DNA): TGCAGTGCTAGTCGACGGGAGATAGATACGCAGTATTTT.